This T cell receptor (beta chain) was found in a study of CD8+CD57+ T cells in acquired aplastic anemia. About the research overall: On average, sorted CD4+ and CD8+ cells gave 2.5 to 4 ug of DNA.

General study findings and limits: Sharing between patients and controls was observed for twenty-nine CD8+ CDR3 sequences.

Patients selected for sequencing had displayed CD8+CD57+ cell expansion by flow cytometry. As for this clonotype: The target antigen is unknown. This may be a read error, as it is one base from a much larger clone.

TCR beta VDJ combinations and CDR3 sequences were profiled from genomic DNA. TCRdb used MiXCR to reprocess the reads, holding one entry per CDR3 protein. The sample has around 170,000 distinct CDR3 sequences, over 40% seen once. The sequence derives from a human donor with aplastic anemia. Material: sorted CD4+, CD8+, or CD8+CD57+ T cells (not recorded which) from PBMCs.

The CDR3 loop reads CARSLRLAVNNEQFF. The CDR3 nucleotides read TGTGCCCGCAGCTTACGACTAGCGGTGAACAATGAGCAGTTCTTC. V and J are TRBV11-2 and TRBJ2-1; 9 positions match TRBD2. Germline loops: CDR1 SGHAT, CDR2 FQNNGV. The CDR3 length is 15 residues.